The entry below gives a single TCR beta chain sequence along with its context. Its antigen remains unknown. CDR1 is SGHDT, CDR2 YYEEEE, per germline. This CDR3 is 12 amino acids long. Between the trimmed V and J ends, which lost 2 bases and 8 bases, there was a span of 10 bases. The data originate from a study of OX40 agonist ivuxolimab in advanced cancers. As for the study in general: Partial responses were achieved by three patients, of whom one had hepatocellular carcinoma and two had cutaneous melanoma. The study, taken as a whole, reports: CD8+ T cells were the subset that, on average, had more expanded clones than CD4+. Patients with a partial response at 0.1-3.0 mg/kg had among the lowest clonal expansion. Low normalized T-cell clonal expansion was additionally recorded for some nonresponders.

Here immunoSEQ multiplex PCR was the method, and the copy in TCRdb shows in-frame clones only, minus some. The table lists 65,000 to 100,000 clones, roughly 94% of them singletons, with 8% to 10% in the top ten. The V and J genes are TRBV5-6 and TRBJ1-2; D unclear. The sequence came from an adult with an advanced solid tumor such as melanoma, head and neck, liver or kidney cancer. The sample here was CD4+ or CD8+ T cells sorted from blood, taken in a trial of the OX40 agonist ivuxolimab. The CDR3 DNA sequence: TGTGCCAGCAGCTTTCTTGTGGAGGGCTACACCTTC. This gives the protein CASSFLVEGYTF.